One and the same sample provided the 3 T cell receptor beta chains below, sequenced in a study of CD8 T cells in Susac syndrome. Reverse transcription of about 0.45 to 1 ug RNA was carried out with random hexamers. TCRdb independently ran MiXCR on the immunoSEQ multiplex PCR reads; one entry per CDR3 protein. There are under 95,000 distinct CDR3 sequences in the sample; around 94% occur only once, and about 0.3% lies in the top ten. Sequencing was performed on CD4+ T cells from PBMCs. These receptors all stem from a human donor with Susac syndrome.

V is TRBV29-1 and J is TRBJ1-1; 7 bases agree with TRBD1. In germline, CDR1 is SQVTM, CDR2 ANQGSEA. CDR3 size: 14 residues. V gave up 4 bases and J gave up 2 bases; unmatched junction bases: 7. The DNA of the CDR3 is TGCAGCGTTGTAGGACAGGAAAAAAACACTGAAGCTTTCTTT. Translated, it gives CSVVGQEKNTEAFF.

The gene calls are TRBV10-2 and TRBJ1-6; D not resolved. CDR1 and CDR2 (germline): WSHSY, SAAADI. The CDR3 length is 11 residues. Trimming took off 6 bases at V and 11 bases at J, with 8 bases between the two ends. DNA for the CDR3: TGCGCCAGCAGGGACGGGACACCCCTCCACTTT. It specifies CASRDGTPLHF.

The chain couples TRBV7-9 to TRBJ2-1; D assignment may be TRBD1 or TRBD2 (5 bases each). Deletions cut 5 bases from V and 15 bases from J, with 17 bases between. The length of the CDR3 is 12 residues. Per the germline V gene, CDR1 is SEHNR and CDR2 is FQNEAQ (reference sequence). CDR3 in amino acids: CASSANHGARFF. DNA of the CDR3: TGTGCCAGCAGCGCCAACCACGGGGCGCGGTTCTTC.